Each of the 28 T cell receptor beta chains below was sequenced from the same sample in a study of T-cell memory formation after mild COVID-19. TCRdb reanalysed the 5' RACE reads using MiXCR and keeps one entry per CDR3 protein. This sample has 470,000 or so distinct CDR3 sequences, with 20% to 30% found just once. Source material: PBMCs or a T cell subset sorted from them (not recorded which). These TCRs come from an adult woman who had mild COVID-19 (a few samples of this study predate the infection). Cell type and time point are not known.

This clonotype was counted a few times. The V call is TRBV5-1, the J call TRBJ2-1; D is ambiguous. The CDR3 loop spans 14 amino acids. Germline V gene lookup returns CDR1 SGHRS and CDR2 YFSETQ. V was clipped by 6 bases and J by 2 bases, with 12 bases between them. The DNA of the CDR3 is TGCGCCAGCACGATGGTCCCCCCCTACAATGAGCAGTTCTTC. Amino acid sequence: CASTMVPPYNEQFF.

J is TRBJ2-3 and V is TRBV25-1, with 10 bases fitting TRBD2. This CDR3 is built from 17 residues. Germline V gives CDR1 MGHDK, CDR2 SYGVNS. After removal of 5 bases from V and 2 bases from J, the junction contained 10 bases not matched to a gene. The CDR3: CASSNLGTSDVTDTQYF. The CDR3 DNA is TGTGCCAGCAGTAACCTGGGGACTAGCGACGTCACAGATACGCAGTATTTT. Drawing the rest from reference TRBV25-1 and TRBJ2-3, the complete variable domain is EADIYQTPRYLVIGTGKKITLECSQTMGHDKMYWYQQDPGMELHLIHYSYGVNSTEKGDLSSESTVSRIRTEHFPLTLESARPSHTSQYLCASSNLGTSDVTDTQYFGPGTRLTVL.

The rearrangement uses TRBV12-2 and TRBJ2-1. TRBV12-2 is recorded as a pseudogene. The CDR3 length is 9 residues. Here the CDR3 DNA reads TGTGCAAGTCACGATCGGGAGTTCTTC. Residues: CASHDREFF.

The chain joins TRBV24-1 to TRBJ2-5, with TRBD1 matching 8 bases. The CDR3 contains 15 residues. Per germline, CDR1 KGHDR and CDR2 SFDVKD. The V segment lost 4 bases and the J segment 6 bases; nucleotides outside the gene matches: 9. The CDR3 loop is CATSDPGQGVKTQYF. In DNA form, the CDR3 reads TGTGCCACCAGTGACCCCGGACAGGGAGTAAAGACCCAGTACTTC.

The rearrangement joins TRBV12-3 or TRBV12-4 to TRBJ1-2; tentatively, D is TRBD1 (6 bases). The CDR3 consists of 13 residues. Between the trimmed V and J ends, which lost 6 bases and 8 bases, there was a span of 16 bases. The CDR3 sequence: CASSLTGYGGYTF. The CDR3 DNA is TGTGCCAGCAGCCTTACAGGGTATGGAGGCTACACCTTC.

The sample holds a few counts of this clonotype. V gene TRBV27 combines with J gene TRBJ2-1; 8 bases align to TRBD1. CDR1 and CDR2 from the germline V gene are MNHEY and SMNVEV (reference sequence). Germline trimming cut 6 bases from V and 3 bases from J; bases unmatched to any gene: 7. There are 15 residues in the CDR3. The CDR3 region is CASRGDRGYYNEQFF. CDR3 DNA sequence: TGTGCCAGCAGGGGCGACAGGGGCTACTACAATGAGCAGTTCTTC.

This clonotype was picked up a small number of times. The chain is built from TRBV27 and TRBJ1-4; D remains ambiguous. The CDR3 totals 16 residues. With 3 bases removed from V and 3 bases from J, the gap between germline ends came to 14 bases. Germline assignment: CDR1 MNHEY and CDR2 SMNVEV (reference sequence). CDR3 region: CASSLGGNTANEKLFF. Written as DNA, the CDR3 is TGTGCCAGCAGTTTGGGCGGGAATACTGCTAATGAAAAACTGTTTTTT.

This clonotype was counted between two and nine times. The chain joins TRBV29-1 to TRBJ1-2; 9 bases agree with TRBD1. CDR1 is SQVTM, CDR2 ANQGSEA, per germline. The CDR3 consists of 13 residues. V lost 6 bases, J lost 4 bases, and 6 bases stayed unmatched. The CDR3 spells CSVTGTGIYGYTF. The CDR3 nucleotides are TGCAGCGTGACCGGGACAGGGATCTATGGCTACACCTTC.

This CDR3 is CASKGAGQGDYGYTF. CDR3 in DNA: TGTGCCAGCAAGGGGGCAGGGCAGGGAGACTATGGCTACACCTTC. The gene calls are TRBV25-1 and TRBJ1-2; 7 positions agree with TRBD1. This CDR3 is 15 amino acids long. Germline CDR1 is MGHDK and CDR2 is SYGVNS. J was trimmed by 3 bases and V by 7 bases; bases with no gene match: 11.

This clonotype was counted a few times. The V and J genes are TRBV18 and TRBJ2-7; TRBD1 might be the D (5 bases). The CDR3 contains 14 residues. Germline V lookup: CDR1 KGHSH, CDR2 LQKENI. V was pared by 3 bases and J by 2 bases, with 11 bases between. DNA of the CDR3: TGTGCCAGCTCACCCACAGGTTTACCCTACGAGCAGTACTTC. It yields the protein CASSPTGLPYEQYF.

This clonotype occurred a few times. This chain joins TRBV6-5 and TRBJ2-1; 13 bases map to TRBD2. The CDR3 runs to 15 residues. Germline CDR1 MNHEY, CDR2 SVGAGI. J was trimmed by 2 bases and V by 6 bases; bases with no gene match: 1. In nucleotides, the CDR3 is TGTGCCAGCAGGGGACTAGCGGGGACCTACAATGAGCAGTTCTTC. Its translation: CASRGLAGTYNEQFF.

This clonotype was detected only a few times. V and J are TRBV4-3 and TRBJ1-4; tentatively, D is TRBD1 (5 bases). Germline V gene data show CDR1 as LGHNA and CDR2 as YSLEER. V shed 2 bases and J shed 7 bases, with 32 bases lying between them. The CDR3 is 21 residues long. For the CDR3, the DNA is TGCGCCAGCAGCCAAAGAATGGGGCCATCAGGGTACTCAGTTGATGGTGAAAAACTGTTTTTT. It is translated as CASSQRMGPSGYSVDGEKLFF.

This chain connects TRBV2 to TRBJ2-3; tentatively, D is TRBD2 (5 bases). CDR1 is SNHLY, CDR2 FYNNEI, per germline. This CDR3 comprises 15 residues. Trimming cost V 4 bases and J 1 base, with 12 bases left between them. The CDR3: CASSATSRGTDTQYF. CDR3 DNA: TGTGCCAGCAGTGCCACTAGTAGAGGCACAGATACGCAGTATTTT.

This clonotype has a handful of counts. CDR3 loop: CASSHRGHEQYF. The CDR3 coding sequence is TGTGCCAGCAGCCACAGGGGCCACGAGCAGTACTTC. The J gene is TRBJ2-7, the V gene TRBV12-3 or TRBV12-4; 7 nucleotides agree with TRBD1. Trimming at V came to 6 bases and at J to 5 bases, leaving 4 bases not matched to a gene. The CDR3 length is 12 residues.

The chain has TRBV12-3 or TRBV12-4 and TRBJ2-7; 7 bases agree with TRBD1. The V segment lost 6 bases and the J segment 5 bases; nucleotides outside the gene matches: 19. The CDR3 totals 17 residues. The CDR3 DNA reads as TGTGCCAGCAGCCTAGGGACAGACATCACGCTCATCCACGAGCAGTACTTC. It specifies CASSLGTDITLIHEQYF.

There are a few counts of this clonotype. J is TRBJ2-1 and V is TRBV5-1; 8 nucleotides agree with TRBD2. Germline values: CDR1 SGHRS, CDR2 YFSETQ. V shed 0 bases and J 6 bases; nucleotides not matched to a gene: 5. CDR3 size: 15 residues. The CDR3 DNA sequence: TGCGCCAGCAGCTTGGCCGAGGGACTAGTCAATGAGCAGTTCTTC. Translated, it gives CASSLAEGLVNEQFF.

The CDR3 region is CASSPNKQSYEQYF. The CDR3 DNA reads TGTGCCAGCTCCCCCAATAAGCAGTCCTACGAGCAGTACTTC. The rearrangement links TRBV18 to TRBJ2-7; D unresolved. CDR1 is KGHSH, CDR2 LQKENI, per germline. Trimming cost V 6 bases and J 1 base, with 13 bases left between them. The CDR3 sequence is 14 residues long.

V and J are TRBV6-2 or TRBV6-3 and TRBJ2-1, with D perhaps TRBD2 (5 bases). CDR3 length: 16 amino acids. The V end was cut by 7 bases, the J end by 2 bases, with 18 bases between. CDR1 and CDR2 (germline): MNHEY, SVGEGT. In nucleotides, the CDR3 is TGTGCCAGCACCCACCTTCGGTCGCGGGCCTACAATGAGCAGTTCTTC. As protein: CASTHLRSRAYNEQFF.

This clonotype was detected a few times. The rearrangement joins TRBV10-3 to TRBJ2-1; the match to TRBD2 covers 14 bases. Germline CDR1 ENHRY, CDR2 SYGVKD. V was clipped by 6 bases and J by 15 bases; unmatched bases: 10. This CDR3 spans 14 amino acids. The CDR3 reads CAISPGTSGGQGFF. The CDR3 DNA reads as TGTGCCATCAGCCCCGGGACTAGCGGGGGCCAGGGGTTCTTC.

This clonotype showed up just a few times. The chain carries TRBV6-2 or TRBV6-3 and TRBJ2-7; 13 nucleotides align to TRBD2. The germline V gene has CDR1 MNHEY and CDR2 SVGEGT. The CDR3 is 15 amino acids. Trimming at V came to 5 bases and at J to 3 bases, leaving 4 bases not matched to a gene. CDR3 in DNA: TGTGCCAGCAGTCTGGGACTAGCGGGAAACTACGAGCAGTACTTC. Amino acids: CASSLGLAGNYEQYF.

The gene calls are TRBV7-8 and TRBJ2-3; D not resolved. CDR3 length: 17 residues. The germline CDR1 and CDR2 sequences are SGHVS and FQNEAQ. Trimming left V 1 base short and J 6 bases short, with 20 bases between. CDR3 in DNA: TGTGCCAGCAGCTTAGTTCTATACGCAGGTCGCCTGGATACGCAGTATTTT. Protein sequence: CASSLVLYAGRLDTQYF.

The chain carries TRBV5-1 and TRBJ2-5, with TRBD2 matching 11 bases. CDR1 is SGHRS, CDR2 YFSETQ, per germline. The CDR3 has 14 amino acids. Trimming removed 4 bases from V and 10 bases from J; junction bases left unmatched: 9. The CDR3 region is CASSPSGGPKDQYF. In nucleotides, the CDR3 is TGCGCCAGCAGCCCTAGCGGGGGGCCCAAGGACCAGTACTTC.

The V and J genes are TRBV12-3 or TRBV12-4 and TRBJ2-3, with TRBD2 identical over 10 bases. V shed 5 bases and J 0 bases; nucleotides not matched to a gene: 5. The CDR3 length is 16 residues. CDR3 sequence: CASSSSGGTSTDTQYF. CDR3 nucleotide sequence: TGTGCCAGCAGTAGTAGCGGGGGGACTAGCACAGATACGCAGTATTTT.

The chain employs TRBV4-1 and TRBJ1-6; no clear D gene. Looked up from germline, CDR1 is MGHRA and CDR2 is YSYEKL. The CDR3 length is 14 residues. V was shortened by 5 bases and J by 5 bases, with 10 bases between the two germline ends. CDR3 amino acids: CASSEGLDNSPLHF. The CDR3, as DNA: TGCGCCAGCAGCGAAGGCCTGGATAATTCACCCCTCCACTTT.

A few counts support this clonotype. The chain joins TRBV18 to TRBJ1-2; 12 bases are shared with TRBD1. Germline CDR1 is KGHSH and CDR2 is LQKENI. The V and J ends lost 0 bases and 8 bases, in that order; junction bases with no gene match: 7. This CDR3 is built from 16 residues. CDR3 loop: CASSPPGDRGREGYTF. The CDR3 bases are TGTGCCAGCTCACCACCCGGGGACAGGGGGCGCGAAGGCTACACCTTC.

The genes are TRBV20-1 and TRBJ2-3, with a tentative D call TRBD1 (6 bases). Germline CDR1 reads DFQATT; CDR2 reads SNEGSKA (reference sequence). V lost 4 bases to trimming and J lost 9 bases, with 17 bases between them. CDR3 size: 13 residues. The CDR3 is CSATNYRDDTQYF. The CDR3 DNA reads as TGCAGTGCTACGAATTACAGGGACGACACGCAGTATTTT.

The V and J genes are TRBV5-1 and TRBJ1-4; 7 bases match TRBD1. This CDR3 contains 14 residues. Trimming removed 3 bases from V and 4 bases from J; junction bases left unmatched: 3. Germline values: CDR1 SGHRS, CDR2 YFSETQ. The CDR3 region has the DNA TGCGCCAGCAGCTCGGGACAGAATAATGAAAAACTGTTTTTT. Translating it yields CASSSGQNNEKLFF.

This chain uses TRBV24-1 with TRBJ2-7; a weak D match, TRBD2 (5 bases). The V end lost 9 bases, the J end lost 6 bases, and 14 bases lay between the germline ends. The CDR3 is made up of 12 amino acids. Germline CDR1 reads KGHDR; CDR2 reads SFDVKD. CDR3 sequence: CATEASWGEQYF. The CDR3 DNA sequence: TGTGCCACCGAGGCTAGCTGGGGCGAGCAGTACTTC.